The clone carrying this T cell receptor beta chain was seen ten or more times. As yet, its antigen is unknown. Time point noted: newly diagnosed GD, antithyroid drugs for less than 3 months. Construction of the TCR library relied on RNA isolated from PBMCs. EDTA tubes received approximately 9 milliliters of collected peripheral blood. This record comes from a study of regulatory T cells in long-lasting Graves disease. To make TCR beta libraries, researchers used iRepertoire HTBI primers and Arm-PCR of CDR3 regions. TCRdb re-called the multiplex PCR reads through MiXCR, storing one row per CDR3 protein. The table includes about 460,000 distinct CDR3 sequences, around 15% detected once. The CDR3 has 12 residues. The J segment lost 8 bases and the V segment lost 4 bases, leaving 2 bases of the junction unmatched. In germline, CDR1 is MDHEN, CDR2 SYDVKM. Study-level points and caveats: Only a small sample size was used, which may have cut accuracy.

The same specimen was also included in a second study, on T cells in Graves' hyperthyroidism and ophthalmopathy. From that second work: The TCR CDR3 first-round RT-PCR relied on the HTBI primer set.

The clonotype comes from a woman in her 50s with Graves disease. The rearrangement uses TRBV28 and TRBJ2-1; 7 positions agree with TRBD1. The specimen was peripheral blood mononuclear cells (PBMCs), collected at new diagnosis, from a patient treated with antithyroid drugs. The CDR3 DNA is TGTGCCAGCAGTTCAGACAGGGATGAGCAGTTCTTC. It codes for CASSSDRDEQFF. The full variable domain, rest sourced from reference TRBV28 and TRBJ2-1, is DVKVTQSSRYLVKRTGEKVFLECVQDMDHENMFWYRQDPGLGLRLIYFSYDVKMKEKGDIPEGYSVSREKKERFSLILESASTNQTSMYLCASSSDRDEQFFGPGTRLTVL.